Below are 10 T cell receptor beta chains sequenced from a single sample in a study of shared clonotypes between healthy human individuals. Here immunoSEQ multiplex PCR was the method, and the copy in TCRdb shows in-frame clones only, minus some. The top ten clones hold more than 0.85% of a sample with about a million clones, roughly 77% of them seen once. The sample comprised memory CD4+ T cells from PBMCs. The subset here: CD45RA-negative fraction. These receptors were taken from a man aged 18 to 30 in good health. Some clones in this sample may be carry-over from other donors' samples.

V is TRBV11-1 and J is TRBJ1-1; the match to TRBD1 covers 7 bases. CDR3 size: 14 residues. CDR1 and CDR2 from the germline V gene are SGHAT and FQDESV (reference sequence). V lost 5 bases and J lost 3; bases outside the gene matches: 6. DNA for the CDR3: TGTGCCAGCAGCATGACAGGGAAGGACACTGAAGCTTTCTTT. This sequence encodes CASSMTGKDTEAFF. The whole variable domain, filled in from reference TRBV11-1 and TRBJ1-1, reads EAEVAQSPRYKITEKSQAVAFWCDPISGHATLYWYRQILGQGPELLVQFQDESVVDDSQLPKDRFSAERLKGVDSTLKIQPAELGDSAMYLCASSMTGKDTEAFFGQGTRLTVV.

DNA of the CDR3: TGTGCCAGTAGTATCCCCGACAGGGGGAATGAGCAGTTCTTC. As protein: CASSIPDRGNEQFF. This rearrangement joins TRBV19 to TRBJ2-1, with 9 positions matching TRBD1. The CDR3 spans 14 residues. The germline V gene has CDR1 LNHDA and CDR2 SQIVND (reference sequence). V was pared by 3 bases and J by 7 bases, with 4 bases of the junction left unmatched.

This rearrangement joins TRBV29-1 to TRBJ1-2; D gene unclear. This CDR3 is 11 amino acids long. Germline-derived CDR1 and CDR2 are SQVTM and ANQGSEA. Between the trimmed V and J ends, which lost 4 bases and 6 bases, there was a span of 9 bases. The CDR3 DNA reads TGCAGCGTTGGTTTGTCAGATGGCTACACCTTC. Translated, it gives CSVGLSDGYTF.

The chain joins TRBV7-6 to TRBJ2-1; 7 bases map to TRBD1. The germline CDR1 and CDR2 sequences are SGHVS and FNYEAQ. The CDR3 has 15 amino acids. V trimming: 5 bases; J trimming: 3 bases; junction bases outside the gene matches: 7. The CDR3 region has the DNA TGTGCCAGCAGCCGAAAACGGGACAGCTACAATGAGCAGTTCTTC. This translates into CASSRKRDSYNEQFF.

CDR3 DNA sequence: TGTGCCAGCAGCCGACAGGCCTACGAGCAGTACTTC. It specifies CASSRQAYEQYF. This chain joins TRBV11-2 and TRBJ2-7, with a weak D call TRBD1 (6 bases). Germline V gene lookup returns CDR1 SGHAT and CDR2 FQNNGV. The CDR3 runs to 12 residues. Between the trimmed V and J ends, which lost 5 bases and 2 bases, there was a span of 7 bases.

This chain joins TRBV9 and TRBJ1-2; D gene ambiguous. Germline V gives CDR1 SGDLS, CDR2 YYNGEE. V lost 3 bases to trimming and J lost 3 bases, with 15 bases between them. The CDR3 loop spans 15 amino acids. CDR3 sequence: CASSGPPVGYYGYTF. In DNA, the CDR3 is TGTGCCAGCAGCGGCCCCCCCGTGGGGTACTATGGCTACACCTTC.

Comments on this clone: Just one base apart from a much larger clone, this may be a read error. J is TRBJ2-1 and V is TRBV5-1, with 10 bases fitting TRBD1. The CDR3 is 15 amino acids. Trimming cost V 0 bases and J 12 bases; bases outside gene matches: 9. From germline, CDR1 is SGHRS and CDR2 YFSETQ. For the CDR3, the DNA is TGCGCCAGCAGCTTGGCGGGGACAGGGGTCTATGGGCAGTTCTTC. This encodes CASSLAGTGVYGQFF.

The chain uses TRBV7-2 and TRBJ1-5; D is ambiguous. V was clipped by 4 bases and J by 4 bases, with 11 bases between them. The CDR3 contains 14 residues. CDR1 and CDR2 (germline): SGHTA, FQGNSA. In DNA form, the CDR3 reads TGTGCCAGCAGCTCAACCAATAGGAATCAGCCCCAGCATTTT. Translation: CASSSTNRNQPQHF.

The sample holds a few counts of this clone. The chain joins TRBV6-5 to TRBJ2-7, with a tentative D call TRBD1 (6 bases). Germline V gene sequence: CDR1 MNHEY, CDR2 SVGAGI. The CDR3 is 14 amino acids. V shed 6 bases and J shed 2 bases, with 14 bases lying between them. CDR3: CASSPGRGTYEQYF. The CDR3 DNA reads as TGTGCCAGCAGCCCCGGTAGGGGGACCTACGAGCAGTACTTC.

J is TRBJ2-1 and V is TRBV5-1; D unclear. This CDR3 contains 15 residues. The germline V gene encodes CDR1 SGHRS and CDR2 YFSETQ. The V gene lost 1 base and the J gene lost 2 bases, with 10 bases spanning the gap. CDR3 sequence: CASSLKGDPYNEQFF. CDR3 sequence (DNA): TGCGCCAGCAGCTTGAAGGGCGACCCCTACAATGAGCAGTTCTTC.